This T cell receptor (beta chain) was sequenced during a study of blood T cell repertoires in COVID-19. At the level of the study: Donors in the United States, Italy and Spain gave samples during acute or convalescent COVID-19. Sample material is recorded as cDNA or gDNA derived from T cells, B-cell-depleted T cells, or PBMCs.

This CDR3 comprises 16 residues. V was pared by 3 bases and J by 1 base, with 8 bases of the junction left unmatched. The germline gives CDR1 SGHRS, CDR2 YFSETQ. Authors' processing steps: It was from reference gene primer amplification that nucleated cell counts were estimated. The data were produced by immunoSEQ multiplex PCR, yet TCRdb's version contains in-frame clones alone and is incomplete. The V and J calls and clone size are taken from that table; D and trimming were inferred from the DNA. The sample lists 300,000 to 400,000 clones, roughly 89% occurring once. This sequence was found in a woman between 18 and 30 years old who had recovered from COVID-19. The V call is TRBV5-1, the J call TRBJ2-5, with 8 bases fitting TRBD2. What was sequenced was peripheral blood. CDR3 sequence: CASSYASGLLQETQYF. Written as DNA, the CDR3 is TGCGCCAGCAGCTATGCTAGCGGGTTACTCCAAGAGACCCAGTACTTC.